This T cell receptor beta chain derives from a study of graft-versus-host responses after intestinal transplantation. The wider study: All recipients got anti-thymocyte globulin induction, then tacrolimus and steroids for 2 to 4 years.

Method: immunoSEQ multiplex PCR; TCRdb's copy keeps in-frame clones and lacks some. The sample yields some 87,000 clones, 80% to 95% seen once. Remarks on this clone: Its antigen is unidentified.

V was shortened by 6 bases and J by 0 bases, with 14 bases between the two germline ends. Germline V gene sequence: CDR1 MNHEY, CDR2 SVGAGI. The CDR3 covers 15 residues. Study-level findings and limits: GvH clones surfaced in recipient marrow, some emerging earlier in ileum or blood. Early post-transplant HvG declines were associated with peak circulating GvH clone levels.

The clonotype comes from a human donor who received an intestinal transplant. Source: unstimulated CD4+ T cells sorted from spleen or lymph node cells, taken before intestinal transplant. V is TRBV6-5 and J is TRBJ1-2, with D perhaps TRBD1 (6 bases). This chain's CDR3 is CASRETGIANYGYTF. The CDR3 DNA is TGTGCCAGCAGGGAAACAGGGATAGCTAACTATGGCTACACCTTC.